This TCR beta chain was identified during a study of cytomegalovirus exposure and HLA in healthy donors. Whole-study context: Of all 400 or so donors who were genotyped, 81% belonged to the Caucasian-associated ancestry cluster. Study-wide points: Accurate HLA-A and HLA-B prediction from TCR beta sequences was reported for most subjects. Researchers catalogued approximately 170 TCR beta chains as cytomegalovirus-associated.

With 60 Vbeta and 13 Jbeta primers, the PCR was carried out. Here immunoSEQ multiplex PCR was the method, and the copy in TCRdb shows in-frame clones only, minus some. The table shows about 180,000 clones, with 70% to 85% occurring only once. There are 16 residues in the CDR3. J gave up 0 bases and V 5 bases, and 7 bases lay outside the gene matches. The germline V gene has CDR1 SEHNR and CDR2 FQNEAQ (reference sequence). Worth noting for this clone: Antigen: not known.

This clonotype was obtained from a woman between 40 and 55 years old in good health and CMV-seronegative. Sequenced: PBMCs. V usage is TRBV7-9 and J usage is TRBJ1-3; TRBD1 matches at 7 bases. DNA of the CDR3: TGTGCCAGCAGCCCCCGACCAGGGGGCTCTGGAAACACCATATATTTT. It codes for CASSPRPGGSGNTIYF.